This TCR beta chain was found in a study of human T cells and chemical hapten exposure. This CDR3 is built from 12 residues. Trimming removed 3 bases at V and 3 bases at J, with 8 bases between. Germline values: CDR1 DFQATT, CDR2 SNEGSKA (reference sequence). The time point here: patch test 2, 6 weeks after DPC sensitization. Treatment defined: therapeutic diphenylcyclopropenone sensitization with weekly scalp DPC. TCRdb reprocessed the RACE reads via MiXCR and lists one record per CDR3 protein. Of about 84,000 distinct CDR3 sequences in the sample, more than 9% were seen once. The specimen was whole blood, collected in connection with sensitization to the hapten diphenylcyclopropenone (DPC). This chain joins TRBV20-1 and TRBJ1-1, with a tentative D call TRBD1 (5 bases). The TCR originated in a woman between 45 and 60 years old with alopecia areata. Some clones in this sample may be carry-over from other donors' samples. The CDR3 nucleotides read TGCAGTGCTAGTTGGGGGTACACTGAAGCTTTCTTT. Its protein product is CSASWGYTEAFF.